Presented here are 24 T cell receptor beta chains from one specimen sequenced in a study of blood T cell repertoires in COVID-19. Using immunoSEQ multiplex PCR, the repertoire was profiled, and TCRdb retains in-frame clones only, with some absent. The top ten clones hold 1.8% of a sample with over 200,000 clones, 84% of them seen once. The sequencing input was PBMCs or T cells enriched from blood (not recorded which). The receptors stem from a man in his 60s who had recovered from COVID-19.

The chain is built from TRBV11-3 and TRBJ1-6, with D perhaps TRBD1 (6 bases). V was clipped by 5 bases and J by 0 bases, with 11 bases between them. CDR3 length: 16 residues. Per germline, CDR1 SGHNT and CDR2 YENEEA. The CDR3 DNA sequence: TGTGCCAGCAGCGCTCACAGGGACTCCTATAATTCACCCCTCCACTTT. This translates into CASSAHRDSYNSPLHF.

The rearrangement uses TRBV6-6 and TRBJ1-2; 7 nucleotides match TRBD1. Germline-derived CDR1 and CDR2 are MNHNY and SVGAGI (reference sequence). This CDR3 spans 13 amino acids. The V segment lost 6 bases and the J segment 6 bases; nucleotides outside the gene matches: 7. CDR3 bases: TGTGCCAGCAGCGCCGGACAGGAGGATGGCTACACCTTC. This sequence encodes CASSAGQEDGYTF.

The chain has TRBV10-3 and TRBJ1-5; no clear D. The CDR3 extends over 14 amino acids. Germline assignment: CDR1 ENHRY and CDR2 SYGVKD. The V end lost 3 bases, the J end lost 1 base, and 7 bases lay between the germline ends. The CDR3 region is CAISDNRSNQPQHF. CDR3 bases: TGTGCCATCAGTGATAACAGAAGCAATCAGCCCCAGCATTTT.

The rearrangement joins TRBV12-3 or TRBV12-4 to TRBJ2-1; the match to TRBD2 covers 12 bases. V lost 3 bases to trimming and J lost 9 bases; unmatched junction nucleotides: 0. This CDR3 has 13 residues. The CDR3 loop is CASSLGLAGEQFF. The CDR3 bases are TGTGCCAGCAGTTTGGGACTAGCGGGTGAGCAGTTCTTC.

V and J are TRBV6-6 and TRBJ2-3, with D possibly being TRBD1 (5 bases). Germline V CDR1 and CDR2: MNHNY, SVGAGI (reference sequence). The CDR3 spans 18 residues. V gave up 5 bases and J gave up 0 bases, with 21 bases separating them. The CDR3 region is CASSPYRTPQGSTDTQYF. In DNA, the CDR3 is TGTGCCAGCAGTCCATATCGAACCCCTCAGGGAAGCACAGATACGCAGTATTTT.

The gene calls are TRBV24-1 and TRBJ2-5; 9 nucleotides agree with TRBD1. This CDR3 has 16 amino acids. The V and J ends lost 7 bases and 1 base, in that order; junction bases with no gene match: 9. Germline V gene sequence: CDR1 KGHDR, CDR2 SFDVKD. CDR3 residues: CATSRPGTGIQETQYF. The CDR3 nucleotides are TGTGCCACCAGCCGTCCCGGGACAGGGATCCAAGAGACCCAGTACTTC.

This clone was observed a few times. V is TRBV21-1 and J is TRBJ2-1; the table calls TRBD2, which could not be checked here. TRBV21-1 is a recognized pseudogene. The CDR3 spans 18 residues. DNA for the CDR3: TGTGCCAGCAGCAAAGCGCTTAACGGGGGGGCAGGAAACAATGAGCAGTTCTTC. This encodes CASSKALNGGAGNNEQFF.

The count of this clone is one. The chain carries TRBV7-2 and TRBJ1-1, with D unclear. The germline V and J ends were trimmed by 5 bases and 4 bases, with 17 bases remaining between them. This CDR3 is 15 amino acids long. Germline CDR1 and CDR2: SGHTA and FQGNSA. The CDR3 nucleotides read TGTGCCAGCAGCACAAAGACACCCTCCAGCACTGAAGCTTTCTTT. Encoded protein: CASSTKTPSSTEAFF.

This chain's CDR3 is CASSLSAGGTGSYEQYF. The CDR3 coding sequence is TGCGCCAGCAGCTTATCAGCGGGGGGAACTGGCTCCTACGAGCAGTACTTC. The chain joins TRBV5-1 to TRBJ2-7; 9 bases are a match to TRBD2. The CDR3 has 17 amino acids. The V gene's germline CDR1 is SGHRS and CDR2 YFSETQ. After removal of 2 bases from V and 0 bases from J, the junction contained 9 bases not matched to a gene.

The chain uses TRBV20-1 and TRBJ2-7; 10 nucleotides line up with TRBD1. CDR1 and CDR2 from the germline V gene are DFQATT and SNEGSKA (reference sequence). J lost 0 bases, V lost 3 bases, and 8 bases had no gene match. The CDR3 extends over 16 amino acids. In nucleotides, the CDR3 is TGCAGTGCTAGTAACCCCGGGACAGGGGTCTCCTACGAGCAGTACTTC. Its protein product is CSASNPGTGVSYEQYF.

The chain carries TRBV6-6 and TRBJ2-5, with TRBD1 matching 10 bases. Unmatched junction bases numbered 8, after V lost 5 bases and J lost 5 bases. This CDR3 is built from 15 residues. Germline-derived CDR1 and CDR2 are MNHNY and SVGAGI (reference sequence). CDR3 nucleotide sequence: TGTGCCAGCAGTCAGGGACAGGGGCATGGGGAGACCCAGTACTTC. It codes for CASSQGQGHGETQYF.

V usage is TRBV2 and J usage is TRBJ2-7; 8 bases align to TRBD1. The CDR3 covers 15 residues. J lost 0 bases, V lost 3 bases, and 4 bases had no gene match. In germline, CDR1 is SNHLY, CDR2 FYNNEI. DNA of the CDR3: TGTGCCAGCAGTGAGGACAGGGCTTTCTCCTACGAGCAGTACTTC. Protein sequence: CASSEDRAFSYEQYF.

The gene calls are TRBV19 and TRBJ1-5; 7 bases line up with TRBD1. V lost 5 bases and J lost 10; bases outside the gene matches: 11. The CDR3 length is 14 residues. Germline CDR1 and CDR2: LNHDA and SQIVND (reference sequence). This CDR3 is CASSHRTGVDPQHF. For the CDR3, the DNA is TGTGCCAGTAGTCACAGGACAGGCGTAGATCCCCAGCATTTT.

The chain employs TRBV5-5 and TRBJ2-1; D might be TRBD2 (5 bases). Trimming took off 3 bases at V and 0 bases at J, with 13 bases between the two ends. The CDR3 covers 16 residues. Germline CDR1 and CDR2: SGHKS and YYEKEE (reference sequence). Here the CDR3 reads CASSWTERSSYNEQFF. CDR3 nucleotide sequence: TGTGCCAGCAGCTGGACCGAGCGGAGCTCCTACAATGAGCAGTTCTTC.

The chain has TRBV10-3 and TRBJ2-3, with 13 bases fitting TRBD2. Trimming at V came to 4 bases and at J to 2 bases, leaving 3 bases not matched to a gene. This CDR3 is built from 16 residues. Germline V lookup: CDR1 ENHRY, CDR2 SYGVKD. CDR3 DNA sequence: TGTGCCATCAGTGCGGGGACTAGCGGGGTCACAGATACGCAGTATTTT. Its translation: CAISAGTSGVTDTQYF.

The sample holds one count of this clone. Written as DNA, the CDR3 is TGTGCCAGCAGACCCACAGGGGTCGAGACTGAAGCTTTCTTT. It encodes CASRPTGVETEAFF. The chain combines TRBV6-5 with TRBJ1-1; TRBD1 matches at 7 bases. Losses at the gene ends were 6 bases for V and 5 bases for J; bases not matched to a gene: 9. CDR1 MNHEY and CDR2 SVGAGI come from the germline V gene. The CDR3 length is 14 residues.

The V call is TRBV21-1, the J call TRBJ2-1; the table's D gene call, TRBD1, was not cross checked with the DNA. TRBV21-1 is a pseudogene segment. The CDR3 runs to 19 residues. CDR3: CASSKEIPGTGTASLQQFF. The CDR3, as DNA: TGTGCCAGCAGCAAAGAAATTCCGGGAACAGGGACGGCCTCGCTCCAGCAGTTCTTC.

The chain has TRBV5-1 and TRBJ2-6; D ambiguous. Germline CDR1 SGHRS, CDR2 YFSETQ. The CDR3 extends over 14 amino acids. V shed 4 bases and J shed 2 bases, with 7 bases lying between them. This CDR3 is CASSLQTGANVLTF. CDR3 sequence (DNA): TGCGCCAGCAGCCTACAGACTGGGGCCAACGTCCTGACTTTC.

V and J are TRBV4-2 and TRBJ2-5; possibly TRBD1 for D (7 bases). Germline loops: CDR1 LGHNA, CDR2 YNFKEQ. This CDR3 spans 15 amino acids. Trimming removed 1 base at V and 5 bases at J, with 14 bases between. CDR3 sequence: CASSQGETGRETQYF. DNA for the CDR3: TGTGCCAGCAGCCAAGGTGAGACAGGGAGGGAGACCCAGTACTTC.

This clone was observed a single time. The V call is TRBV19, the J call TRBJ1-2, with 7 bases lining up with TRBD1. CDR1 LNHDA and CDR2 SQIVND come from the germline V gene (reference sequence). CDR3 length: 14 amino acids. With V trimmed by 5 bases and J by 3 bases, 6 bases remained unmatched. The CDR3 nucleotides are TGTGCCAGTAGTCTTAGACAGGGCGACTATGGCTACACCTTC. Protein: CASSLRQGDYGYTF. The full variable domain, in which reference TRBV19 and TRBJ1-2 provide the parts outside the CDR3, is DGGITQSPKYLFRKEGQNVTLSCEQNLNHDAMYWYRQDPGQGLRLIYYSQIVNDFQKGDIAEGYSVSREKKESFPLTVTSAQKNPTAFYLCASSLRQGDYGYTFGSGTRLTVV.

V gene TRBV10-3 combines with J gene TRBJ2-2; D uncertain. CDR3 size: 12 residues. Germline assignment: CDR1 ENHRY and CDR2 SYGVKD. V was clipped by 7 bases and J by 1 base, with 4 bases between them. CDR3 coding DNA: TGTGCCATCACAGAGAACACCGGGGAGCTGTTTTTT. Amino acids: CAITENTGELFF.

This chain connects TRBV30 to TRBJ1-5, with D possibly matching TRBD1 (5 bases). Germline V CDR1 and CDR2: GTSNPN, SVGIG (reference sequence). V shed 0 bases and J shed 6 bases, with 9 bases lying between them. This CDR3 contains 13 residues. Here the CDR3 reads CAWSVQGGQPQHF. CDR3 bases: TGTGCCTGGAGTGTGCAGGGTGGTCAGCCCCAGCATTTT.

This clone was seen many times. The chain employs TRBV18 and TRBJ1-1; tentative D call: TRBD1 (5 bases). Germline V CDR1 and CDR2: KGHSH, LQKENI. The CDR3 is 13 amino acids. V shed 4 bases and J shed 7 bases, with 13 bases lying between them. The CDR3 is CASSQSTEGEAFF. In DNA form, the CDR3 reads TGTGCCAGCTCACAATCGACAGAAGGTGAAGCTTTCTTT. Based on the CDR3 plus reference TRBV18 and TRBJ1-1, the full variable domain is NAGVMQNPRHLVRRRGQEARLRCSPMKGHSHVYWYRQLPEEGLKFMVYLQKENIIDESGMPKERFSAEFPKEGPSILRIQQVVRGDSAAYFCASSQSTEGEAFFGQGTRLTVV.

This rearrangement joins TRBV7-9 to TRBJ1-2, with TRBD1 matching over 8 bases. Germline V gene sequence: CDR1 SEHNR, CDR2 FQNEAQ (reference sequence). V lost 7 bases to trimming and J lost 2 bases; unmatched junction nucleotides: 9. This CDR3 has 15 residues. The chain's CDR3 is CASTTGQGDNYGYTF. The CDR3 DNA follows: TGTGCCAGCACCACCGGACAGGGTGACAACTATGGCTACACCTTC.